What follows are 23 T cell receptor beta chains derived from one specimen sequenced in a study of cytomegalovirus exposure and HLA in healthy donors. Primers: 60 Vbeta forward and 13 Jbeta reverse. Method: immunoSEQ multiplex PCR; TCRdb's copy keeps in-frame clones and lacks some. The sample lists about 210,000 clones, around 76% seen once, with 6% in the top ten. Sample: PBMCs. These TCRs come from a man in his forties or fifties in good health and CMV-seropositive.

The rearrangement links TRBV7-2 to TRBJ2-3; D is possibly TRBD2 (6 bases). The CDR3 sequence is 13 residues long. From germline, CDR1 is SGHTA and CDR2 FQGNSA. Deletions cut 2 bases from V and 6 bases from J, with 9 bases between. The CDR3 DNA sequence: TGTGCCAGCAGCTTACGCGGGGTTGATACGCAGTATTTT. Encoded protein: CASSLRGVDTQYF.

The rearrangement uses TRBV30 and TRBJ1-4; 7 bases are a match to TRBD1. With V trimmed by 6 bases and J by 3 bases, 4 bases remained unmatched. Germline CDR1 GTSNPN, CDR2 SVGIG (reference sequence). There are 13 residues in the CDR3. CDR3 in DNA: TGTGCCTGCCCCGGGACAGCTAATGAAAAACTGTTTTTT. It yields the protein CACPGTANEKLFF.

The chain joins TRBV6-6 to TRBJ2-1, with 14 bases matching TRBD2. V trimming: 8 bases; J trimming: 7 bases; junction bases outside the gene matches: 7. The CDR3 is made up of 15 amino acids. From germline, CDR1 is MNHNY and CDR2 SVGAGI (reference sequence). CDR3 sequence: CASAPGTSGSNEQFF. In DNA, the CDR3 is TGTGCCAGCGCCCCGGGGACTAGCGGGAGTAATGAGCAGTTCTTC.

This clone was picked up a small number of times. The chain couples TRBV19 to TRBJ1-1; the match to TRBD1 covers 7 bases. The V gene's germline CDR1 is LNHDA and CDR2 SQIVND (reference sequence). The CDR3 runs to 11 residues. The junction had 3 bases not matched to a gene; V was cut back by 3 bases and J by 11 bases. The CDR3 region has the DNA TGTGCCAGTAGTATCCAGGGGGTGGCTTTCTTT. It yields the protein CASSIQGVAFF.

V usage is TRBV6-6 and J usage is TRBJ2-5; the match to TRBD2 covers 7 bases. Looked up from germline, CDR1 is MNHNY and CDR2 is SVGAGI (reference sequence). CDR3 length equals 13 residues. Trimming removed 6 bases from V and 5 bases from J; junction bases left unmatched: 6. CDR3 residues: CASRTQGGETQYF. The CDR3 DNA reads TGTGCCAGCAGAACTCAGGGAGGGGAGACCCAGTACTTC.

This clone turned up a few times. This chain links TRBV5-4 with TRBJ2-1; D is uncertain. V was shortened by 0 bases and J by 8 bases, with 6 bases between the two germline ends. CDR1 is SGHNT, CDR2 YYREEE, per germline (reference sequence). CDR3 length: 12 amino acids. The CDR3 protein is CASSLGLDEQFF. The CDR3 DNA sequence: TGTGCCAGCAGCTTGGGTCTCGATGAGCAGTTCTTC.

Here the CDR3 reads CASSPPGGPGRKTQYF. The CDR3 region has the DNA TGTGCCAGCAGCCCCCCAGGGGGCCCAGGTCGGAAGACCCAGTACTTC. The chain employs TRBV7-6 and TRBJ2-5; 8 bases line up with TRBD1. The CDR3 runs to 16 residues. The germline gives CDR1 SGHVS, CDR2 FNYEAQ. Losses at the gene ends were 5 bases for V and 6 bases for J; bases not matched to a gene: 14.

The J gene is TRBJ1-4, the V gene TRBV29-1, with 7 bases fitting TRBD1. J gave up 5 bases and V 4 bases, and 1 base lay outside the gene matches. The CDR3 length is 12 residues. From germline, CDR1 is SQVTM and CDR2 ANQGSEA. CDR3 bases: TGCAGCGTTGGCAGGGGGAATGAAAAACTGTTTTTT. This sequence encodes CSVGRGNEKLFF.

The chain employs TRBV27 and TRBJ1-5; D unclear. CDR3 length: 14 residues. Germline assignment: CDR1 MNHEY and CDR2 SMNVEV (reference sequence). Trimming shortened V by 2 bases and J by 2 bases, and 7 bases separated the two germline ends. The CDR3 nucleotides read TGTGCCAGCAGTTTAGGGCCGGGCAATCAGCCCCAGCATTTT. Translating it yields CASSLGPGNQPQHF.

This chain joins TRBV10-2 and TRBJ2-2, with 8 bases fitting TRBD1. After removal of 2 bases from V and 4 bases from J, the junction contained 3 bases not matched to a gene. Germline V gene sequence: CDR1 WSHSY, CDR2 SAAADI. The CDR3 covers 15 residues. DNA of the CDR3: TGCGCCAGCAGTGAGAGGACAGGGAGCACCGGGGAGCTGTTTTTT. This translates into CASSERTGSTGELFF.

The chain recombines TRBV29-1 with TRBJ2-3; D might be TRBD1 (6 bases). The CDR3 runs to 14 residues. CDR1 SQVTM and CDR2 ANQGSEA come from the germline V gene. The germline V and J ends were trimmed by 6 bases and 1 base, with 14 bases remaining between them. CDR3 coding DNA: TGCAGCGTCCGGGACACGAGCCGCACAGATACGCAGTATTTT. Amino acid sequence: CSVRDTSRTDTQYF.

V and J are TRBV5-4 and TRBJ2-3; 10 bases agree with TRBD2. The V and J ends lost 1 base and 3 bases, in that order; junction bases with no gene match: 8. The CDR3 totals 17 residues. Per germline, CDR1 SGHNT and CDR2 YYREEE (reference sequence). The CDR3 DNA sequence: TGTGCCAGCAGCTTGTACCTAGCGGGAGCGTCGACAGATACGCAGTATTTT. Its translation is CASSLYLAGASTDTQYF.

This clone was found a few times. V is TRBV6-1 and J is TRBJ2-3, with 7 bases matching TRBD1. The CDR3 is made up of 15 amino acids. Trimming removed 6 bases from V and 5 bases from J; junction bases left unmatched: 11. The germline V gene encodes CDR1 MNHNS and CDR2 SASEGT. This chain's CDR3 is CASRNTRGRIDTQYF. The CDR3 nucleotides read TGTGCCAGCAGAAACACTAGGGGGCGGATAGATACGCAGTATTTT.

This chain joins TRBV30 and TRBJ1-1; D perhaps matches TRBD1 (6 bases). The CDR3 is 14 amino acids. The V and J ends lost 0 bases and 5 bases respectively, with 13 bases between them. Germline values: CDR1 GTSNPN, CDR2 SVGIG (reference sequence). Here the CDR3 DNA reads TGTGCCTGGAGTGTTGGAGGGGGAGGGACTGAAGCTTTCTTT. This codes for CAWSVGGGGTEAFF.

This clone was seen a few times. This sequence joins TRBV29-1 and TRBJ2-7, with 9 bases identical to TRBD1. V lost 4 bases, J lost 5 bases, and 3 bases stayed unmatched. The CDR3 is 12 residues long. Germline V CDR1 and CDR2: SQVTM, ANQGSEA. DNA of the CDR3: TGCAGCGTTGGACAGGGGGTACACGAGCAGTACTTC. Its translation is CSVGQGVHEQYF.

A few counts support this clone. The genes are TRBV5-1 and TRBJ1-2; the D gene is possibly TRBD1 (6 bases). CDR1 and CDR2 (germline): SGHRS, YFSETQ. The germline V and J ends were trimmed by 1 base and 4 bases, with 11 bases remaining between them. The CDR3 consists of 14 residues. Written as DNA, the CDR3 is TGCGCCAGCAGCTTGCAGGGGAAGAGCTATGGCTACACCTTC. Translating gives CASSLQGKSYGYTF.

The rearrangement links TRBV6-4 to TRBJ1-1; a possible D gene is TRBD1 (6 bases). Trimming pared 6 bases from V and 4 bases from J, leaving 15 bases between. Germline CDR1 and CDR2: MRHNA and SNTAGT. This CDR3 has 14 amino acids. This chain's CDR3 is CASSEDSSFTEAFF. For the CDR3, the DNA is TGTGCCAGCAGCGAGGACAGCTCTTTCACTGAAGCTTTCTTT.

The V call is TRBV6-6, the J call TRBJ2-2; 12 bases line up with TRBD2. This CDR3 has 13 amino acids. J gave up 5 bases and V 10 bases, and 2 bases lay outside the gene matches. Looked up from germline, CDR1 is MNHNY and CDR2 is SVGAGI (reference sequence). CDR3 residues: CAIGLAGTGELFF. The CDR3 nucleotides are TGTGCCATCGGACTAGCGGGAACCGGGGAGCTGTTTTTT.

The chain carries TRBV19 and TRBJ1-1, with 11 bases matching TRBD1. Germline CDR1 is LNHDA and CDR2 is SQIVND (reference sequence). J lost 0 bases, V lost 5 bases, and 5 bases had no gene match. This CDR3 region has 16 residues. In DNA, the CDR3 is TGTGCCAGTAGTCAACCGGACAGGGGGCTGAACACTGAAGCTTTCTTT. The encoded protein is CASSQPDRGLNTEAFF.

This chain connects TRBV7-3 to TRBJ2-3; 13 positions match TRBD2. J gave up 1 base and V 5 bases, and 6 bases lay outside the gene matches. This CDR3 comprises 17 residues. Germline CDR1 reads SGHTA; CDR2 reads FQGTGA. DNA of the CDR3: TGTGCCAGCAGCCCCCTTGGACTAGCGGGAGGCACAGATACGCAGTATTTT. This codes for CASSPLGLAGGTDTQYF.

V and J are TRBV29-1 and TRBJ2-7, with 8 positions matching TRBD2. The CDR3 covers 13 residues. The J segment lost 2 bases and the V segment lost 2 bases, leaving 2 bases of the junction unmatched. Germline lookup yields CDR1 SQVTM and CDR2 ANQGSEA. The DNA of the CDR3 is TGCAGCGTTGAAACTAGCGGAGCCTACGAGCAGTACTTC. Protein: CSVETSGAYEQYF.

The chain employs TRBV2 and TRBJ1-5; the D is unclear. Per germline, CDR1 SNHLY and CDR2 FYNNEI. V lost 2 bases and J lost 7, with 12 bases in between. The CDR3 contains 14 residues. The CDR3 DNA reads as TGTGCCAGCAGTGAATCGTGGCGGGGACAGCCCCAGCATTTT. It is translated as CASSESWRGQPQHF.

Regarding this clone: At one end, the junction sequence differs from germline, possibly due to a read error. The chain employs TRBV5-1 and TRBJ2-1; no clear D gene. CDR1 and CDR2 (germline): SGHRS, YFSETQ. The CDR3 is 14 residues long. This CDR3 reads CASSLDGSKNERFF. CDR3 bases: TGCGCCAGCAGCTTGGATGGCTCCAAAAATGAGCGGTTCTTC.